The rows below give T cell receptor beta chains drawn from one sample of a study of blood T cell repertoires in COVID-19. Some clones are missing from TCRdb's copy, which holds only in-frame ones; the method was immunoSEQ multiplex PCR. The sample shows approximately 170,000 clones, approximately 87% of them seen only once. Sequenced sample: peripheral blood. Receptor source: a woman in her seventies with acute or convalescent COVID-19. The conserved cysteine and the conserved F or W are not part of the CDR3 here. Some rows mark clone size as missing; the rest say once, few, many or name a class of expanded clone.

CDR3aa: ASRETGRSGELF
abundance: .
j_gene: TRBJ2-2
v_gene: TRBV25-1

CDR3aa: ASSEGQGYGYT
abundance: .
j_gene: TRBJ1-2
v_gene: TRBV9

CDR3aa: SASRRGLNTEAF
abundance: few
j_gene: TRBJ1-1
v_gene: TRBV20-1

CDR3aa: ASSQSGANYGYT
abundance: .
j_gene: TRBJ1-2
v_gene: TRBV4-3

CDR3aa: ASTLGLGQNYGYT
abundance: once
j_gene: TRBJ1-2
v_gene: TRBV7-9

CDR3aa: ASSDVAYNTEAF
abundance: .
j_gene: TRBJ1-1
v_gene: TRBV7-2

CDR3aa: ASSFGGAGGEKLF
abundance: .
j_gene: TRBJ1-4
v_gene: TRBV19

CDR3aa: ASSLSAPTYEQY
abundance: .
j_gene: TRBJ2-7
v_gene: TRBV27

CDR3aa: ASSYSGLIPFYGYT
abundance: .
j_gene: TRBJ1-2
v_gene: TRBV6-5

CDR3aa: ASSIWLAGNNEQF
abundance: .
j_gene: TRBJ2-1
v_gene: TRBV19

CDR3aa: ASSRTGYNSNQPQH
abundance: .
j_gene: TRBJ1-5
v_gene: TRBV6-2/TRBV6-3

CDR3aa: AWSVRGRGRTYEQY
abundance: few
j_gene: TRBJ2-7
v_gene: TRBV30

CDR3aa: AISDTGVIRGYT
abundance: few
j_gene: TRBJ1-2
v_gene: TRBV10-3

CDR3aa: ASSEGQGAAEAF
abundance: .
j_gene: TRBJ1-1
v_gene: TRBV6-1

CDR3aa: AISRQGTNYGYT
abundance: .
j_gene: TRBJ1-2
v_gene: TRBV10-3

CDR3aa: ASSEGGGGITEAF
abundance: few
j_gene: TRBJ1-1
v_gene: TRBV2